This T cell receptor beta chain was recovered during a study of blood T cell repertoires in COVID-19. About the study: Samples came from the United States, Italy and Spain, spanning acute and convalescent COVID-19. Sources were T cells, B-cell-depleted T cells, or PBMCs; the material itself was cDNA or gDNA.

The CDR3 is 14 residues long. Recruitment covered about 26 US areas and drew participants whose ages spanned roughly 18 to 90 years. Per the original methods: Nucleated cell counts were estimated from reference gene primer amplification. TCRdb's table, derived via immunoSEQ multiplex PCR, lists solely in-frame clones and lacks some. V and J calls plus clone size are reproduced from that table; the DNA served to infer D and trimming. The sample has roughly 200,000 clones; about 83% are singletons. The clonotype comes from a man aged 35 to 55 with acute COVID-19. The chain uses TRBV21-1 and TRBJ2-7; the D call TRBD1 from the table was never checked on the DNA. TRBV21-1 is assigned pseudogene status. The sequenced sample consisted of PBMCs or T cells enriched from blood (not recorded which). CDR3 amino acids: CASKEQDRSDEQYF. As DNA, the CDR3 is TGTGCCAGCAAAGAACAGGACAGGTCAGACGAGCAGTACTTC.